This section outlines one TCR beta chain sequence together with its context. Its antigen is unknown. The sample is drawn from a study of vaccination and CD4 T cells after COVID-19. Treatment defined: 10-day PBMC culture with coronavirus spike peptide pools or control peptides (ViraFEST assay). After being plated at roughly 2.2 million per well, PBMCs were cultured with about 9.1 IU/ml IL-2 and 10 ug/ml peptide pools. Cultured CD4+ T cells had their DNA profiled by the Oncomine TCR Beta short-read assay. TCRdb used MiXCR to reprocess the PCR reads, holding one entry per CDR3 protein. The sample has about 21,000 distinct CDR3 sequences, 60% to 75% seen once. The CDR3 length is 12 residues. Trimming cost V 5 bases and J 4 bases, with 8 bases left between them. Germline CDR1 is MDHEN and CDR2 is SYDVKM.

The sequencing sample was made of CD4+ T cells from blood, cultured in vitro. The receptor comes from a human donor who had recovered from COVID-19. The V and J genes are TRBV28 and TRBJ1-2; no clear D gene. CDR3 amino acids: CASSEEVYGYTF. The CDR3 DNA follows: TGTGCCAGCAGTGAAGAAGTCTATGGCTACACCTTC.